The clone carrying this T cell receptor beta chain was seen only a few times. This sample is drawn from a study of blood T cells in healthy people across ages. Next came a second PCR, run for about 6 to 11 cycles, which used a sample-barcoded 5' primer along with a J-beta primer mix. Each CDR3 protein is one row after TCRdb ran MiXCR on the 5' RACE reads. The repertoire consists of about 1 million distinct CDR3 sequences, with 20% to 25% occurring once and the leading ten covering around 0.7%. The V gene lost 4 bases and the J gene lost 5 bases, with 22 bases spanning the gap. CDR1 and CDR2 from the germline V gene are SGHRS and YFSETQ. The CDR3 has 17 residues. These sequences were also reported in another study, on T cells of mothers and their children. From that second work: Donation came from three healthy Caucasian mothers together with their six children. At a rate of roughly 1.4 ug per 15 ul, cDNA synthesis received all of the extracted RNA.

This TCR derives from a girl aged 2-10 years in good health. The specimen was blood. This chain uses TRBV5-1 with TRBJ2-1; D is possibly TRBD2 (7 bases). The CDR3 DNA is TGCGCCAGCAGCCCGAGACAGGTGGGGGACTACAACAATGAGCAGTTCTTC. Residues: CASSPRQVGDYNNEQFF.